The clone carrying this T cell receptor (beta chain) has ten or more counts. Its specificity is not known. Trimming cost V 8 bases and J 2 bases, with 12 bases left between them. Per the germline V gene, CDR1 is SNHLY and CDR2 is FYNNEI. CDR3 size: 13 residues. These data come from a study of Graves' ophthalmopathy and Graves' hyperthyroidism. General study findings and limits: Thyroid clonotypes that were expanded above 0.001 frequency mostly also appeared in blood. The 13-signature model separated ophthalmopathy from stable hyperthyroidism at almost 90% sensitivity and around 77% specificity.

By definition, stable hyperthyroidism involved no ophthalmopathy within 18 months of follow-up. PBMCs were density-gradient isolated from approximately 10 ml fresh blood. Amplified material comprised TCR beta CDR3 regions derived from RNA transcripts. A first-round RT-PCR used HTBI primers, followed by a second-round multiplex PCR. Via MiXCR, TCRdb re-called the multiplex PCR reads, giving one row per CDR3 protein. The sample has 500,000 to 700,000 distinct CDR3 sequences; over 20% are singletons. The chain employs TRBV2 and TRBJ1-2, with D possibly TRBD1 on 5 matching bases. The receptor was derived from a woman aged 18-30 years with stable Graves' hyperthyroidism. Some clones in this sample may be carry-over from other donors' samples. Material: peripheral blood. CDR3 in amino acids: CASWAGPNYGYTF. For the CDR3, the DNA is TGTGCCAGCTGGGCAGGGCCCAACTATGGCTACACCTTC.